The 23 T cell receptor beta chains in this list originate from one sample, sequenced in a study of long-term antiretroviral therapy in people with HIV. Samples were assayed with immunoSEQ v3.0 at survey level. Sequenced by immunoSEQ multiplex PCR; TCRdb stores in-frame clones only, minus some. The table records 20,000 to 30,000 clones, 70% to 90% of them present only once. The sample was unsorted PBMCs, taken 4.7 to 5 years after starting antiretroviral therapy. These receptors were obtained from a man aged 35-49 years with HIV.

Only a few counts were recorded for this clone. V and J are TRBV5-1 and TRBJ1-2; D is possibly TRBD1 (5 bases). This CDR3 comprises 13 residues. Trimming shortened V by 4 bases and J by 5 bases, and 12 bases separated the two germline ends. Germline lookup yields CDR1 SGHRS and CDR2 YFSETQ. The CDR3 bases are TGCGCCAGCAGCGGGACCGAAGCTTATGGCTACACCTTC. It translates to CASSGTEAYGYTF.

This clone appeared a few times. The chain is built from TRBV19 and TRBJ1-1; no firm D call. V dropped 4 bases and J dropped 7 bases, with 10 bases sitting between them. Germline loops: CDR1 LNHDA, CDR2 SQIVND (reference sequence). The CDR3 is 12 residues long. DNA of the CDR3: TGTGCCAGTAGTACCCGACACGGTGAAGCTTTCTTT. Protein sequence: CASSTRHGEAFF.

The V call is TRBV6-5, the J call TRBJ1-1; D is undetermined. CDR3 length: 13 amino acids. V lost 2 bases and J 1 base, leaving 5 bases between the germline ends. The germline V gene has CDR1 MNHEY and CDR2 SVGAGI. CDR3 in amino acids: CASSYSRNTEAFF. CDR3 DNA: TGTGCCAGCAGTTACAGCAGGAACACTGAAGCTTTCTTT.

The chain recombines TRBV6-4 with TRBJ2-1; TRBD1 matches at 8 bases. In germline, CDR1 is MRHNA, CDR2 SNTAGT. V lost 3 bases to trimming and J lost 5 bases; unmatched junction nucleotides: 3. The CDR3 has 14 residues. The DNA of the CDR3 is TGTGCCAGCAGTGAGCAGGGGGCGGACAATGAGCAGTTCTTC. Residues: CASSEQGADNEQFF.

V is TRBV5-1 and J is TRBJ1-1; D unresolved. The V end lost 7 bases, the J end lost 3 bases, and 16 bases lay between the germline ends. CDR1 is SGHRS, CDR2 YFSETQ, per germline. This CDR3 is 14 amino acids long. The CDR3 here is CASRMGWDYTEAFF. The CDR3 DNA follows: TGCGCCAGCCGAATGGGGTGGGATTACACTGAAGCTTTCTTT. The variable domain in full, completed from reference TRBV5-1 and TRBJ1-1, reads KAGVTQTPRYLIKTRGQQVTLSCSPISGHRSVSWYQQTPGQGLQFLFEYFSETQRNKGNFPGRFSGRQFSNSRSEMNVSTLELGDSALYLCASRMGWDYTEAFFGQGTRLTVV.

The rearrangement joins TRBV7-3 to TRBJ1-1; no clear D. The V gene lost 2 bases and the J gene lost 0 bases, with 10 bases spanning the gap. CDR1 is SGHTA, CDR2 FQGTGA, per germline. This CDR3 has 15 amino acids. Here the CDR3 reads CASSLGPAVNTEAFF. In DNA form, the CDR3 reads TGTGCCAGCAGCTTAGGCCCGGCGGTGAACACTGAAGCTTTCTTT. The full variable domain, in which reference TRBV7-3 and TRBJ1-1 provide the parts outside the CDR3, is GAGVSQTPSNKVTEKGKYVELRCDPISGHTALYWYRQSLGQGPEFLIYFQGTGAADDSGLPNDRFFAVRPEGSVSTLKIQRTERGDSAVYLCASSLGPAVNTEAFFGQGTRLTVV.

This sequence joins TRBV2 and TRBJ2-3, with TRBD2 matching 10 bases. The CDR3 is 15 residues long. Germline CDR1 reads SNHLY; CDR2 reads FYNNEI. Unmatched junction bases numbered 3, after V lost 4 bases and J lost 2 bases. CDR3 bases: TGTGCCAGCAGTGGAGCGGGGGGGCCCACAGATACGCAGTATTTT. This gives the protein CASSGAGGPTDTQYF.

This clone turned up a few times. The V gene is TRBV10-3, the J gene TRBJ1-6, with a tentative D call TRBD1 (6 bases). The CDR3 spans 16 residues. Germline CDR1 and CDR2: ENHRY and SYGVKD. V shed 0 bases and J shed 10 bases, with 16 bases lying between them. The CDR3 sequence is CAISESDLGGTSPLHF. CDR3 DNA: TGTGCCATCAGTGAGTCGGATTTGGGGGGCACGTCACCCCTCCACTTT.

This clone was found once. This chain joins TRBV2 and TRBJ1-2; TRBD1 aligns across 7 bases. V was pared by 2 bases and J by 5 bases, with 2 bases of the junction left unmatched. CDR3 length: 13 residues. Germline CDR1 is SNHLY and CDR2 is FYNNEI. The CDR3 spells CASSERGLYGYTF. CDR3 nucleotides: TGTGCCAGCAGTGAAAGGGGGCTTTATGGCTACACCTTC.

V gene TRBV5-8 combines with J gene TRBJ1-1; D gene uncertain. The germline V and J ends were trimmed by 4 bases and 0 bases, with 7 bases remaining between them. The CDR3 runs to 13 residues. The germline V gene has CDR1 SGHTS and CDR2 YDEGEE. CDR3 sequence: CASSIALNTEAFF. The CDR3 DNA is TGTGCCAGCAGCATAGCCCTGAACACTGAAGCTTTCTTT.

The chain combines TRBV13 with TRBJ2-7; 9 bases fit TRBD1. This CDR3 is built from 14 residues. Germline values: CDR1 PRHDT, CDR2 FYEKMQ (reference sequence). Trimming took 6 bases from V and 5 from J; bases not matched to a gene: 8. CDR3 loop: CASRGTGRGNEQYF. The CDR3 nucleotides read TGTGCCAGCAGGGGGACAGGGCGGGGAAACGAGCAGTACTTC.

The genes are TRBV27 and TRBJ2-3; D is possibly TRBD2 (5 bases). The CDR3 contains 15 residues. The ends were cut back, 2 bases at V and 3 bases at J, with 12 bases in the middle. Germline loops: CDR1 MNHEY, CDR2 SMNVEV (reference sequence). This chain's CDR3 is CASSLGEPRTDTQYF. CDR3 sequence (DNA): TGTGCCAGCAGTTTAGGGGAGCCCCGGACAGATACGCAGTATTTT.

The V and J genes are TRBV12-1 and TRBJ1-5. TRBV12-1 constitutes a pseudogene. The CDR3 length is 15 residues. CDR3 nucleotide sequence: TGTGCCAGCAGCTTAGGAACAGCGTCGGATCAGCCCCAGCATTTT. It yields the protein CASSLGTASDQPQHF.

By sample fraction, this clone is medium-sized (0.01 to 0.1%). The CDR3: CSVEDRLTETNYGYTF. In DNA, the CDR3 is TGCAGCGTTGAAGATCGCCTGACCGAGACTAACTATGGCTACACCTTC. The chain uses TRBV29-1 and TRBJ1-2, with no clear D. This CDR3 is built from 16 residues. V lost 0 bases and J 0 bases, leaving 14 bases between the germline ends. Germline CDR1 is SQVTM and CDR2 is ANQGSEA.

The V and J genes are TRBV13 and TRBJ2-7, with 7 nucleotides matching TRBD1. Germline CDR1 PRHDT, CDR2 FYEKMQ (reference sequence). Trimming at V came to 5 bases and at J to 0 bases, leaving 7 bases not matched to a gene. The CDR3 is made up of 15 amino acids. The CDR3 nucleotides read TGTGCCAGCAGCGAAGGGGACAGATTCTCCTACGAGCAGTACTTC. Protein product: CASSEGDRFSYEQYF.

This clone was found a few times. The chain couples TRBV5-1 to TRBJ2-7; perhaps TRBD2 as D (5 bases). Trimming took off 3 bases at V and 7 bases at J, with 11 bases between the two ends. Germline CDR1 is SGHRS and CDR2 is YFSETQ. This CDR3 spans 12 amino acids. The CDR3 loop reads CASSSGLDEQYF. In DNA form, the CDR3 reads TGCGCCAGCAGCTCCGGACTCGATGAGCAGTACTTC.

The CDR3 DNA sequence: TGTGCCAGCAGCGACGGTAGCGGGGGGGCGGTCGAGCAGTACTTC. It translates to CASSDGSGGAVEQYF. This chain joins TRBV7-2 and TRBJ2-7, with 11 nucleotides matching TRBD2. Looked up from germline, CDR1 is SGHTA and CDR2 is FQGNSA. V gave up 5 bases and J gave up 6 bases; unmatched junction bases: 9. The CDR3 totals 15 residues. The variable domain in full, with the rest retrieved from reference TRBV7-2 and TRBJ2-7, is GAGVSQSPSNKVTEKGKDVELRCDPISGHTALYWYRQSLGQGLEFLIYFQGNSAPDKSGLPSDRFSAERTGGSVSTLTIQRTQQEDSAVYLCASSDGSGGAVEQYFGPGTRLTVT.

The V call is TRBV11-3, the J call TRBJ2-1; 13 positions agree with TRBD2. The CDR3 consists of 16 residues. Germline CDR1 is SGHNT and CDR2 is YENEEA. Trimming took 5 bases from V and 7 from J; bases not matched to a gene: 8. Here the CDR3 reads CASSATTSGRINEQFF. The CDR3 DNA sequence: TGTGCCAGCAGCGCTACGACTAGCGGGAGGATAAATGAGCAGTTCTTC.

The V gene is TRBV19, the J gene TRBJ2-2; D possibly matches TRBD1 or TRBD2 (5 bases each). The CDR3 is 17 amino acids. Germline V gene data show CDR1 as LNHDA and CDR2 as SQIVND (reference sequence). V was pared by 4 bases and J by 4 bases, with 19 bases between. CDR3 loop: CASSTDPSFGATGELFF. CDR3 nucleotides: TGTGCCAGTAGTACCGACCCGTCATTCGGGGCCACCGGGGAGCTGTTTTTT. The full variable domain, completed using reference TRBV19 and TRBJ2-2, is DGGITQSPKYLFRKEGQNVTLSCEQNLNHDAMYWYRQDPGQGLRLIYYSQIVNDFQKGDIAEGYSVSREKKESFPLTVTSAQKNPTAFYLCASSTDPSFGATGELFFGEGSRLTVL.

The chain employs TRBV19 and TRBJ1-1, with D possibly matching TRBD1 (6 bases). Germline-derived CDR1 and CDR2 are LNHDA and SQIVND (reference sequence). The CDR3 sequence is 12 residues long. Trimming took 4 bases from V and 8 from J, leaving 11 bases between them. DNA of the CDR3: TGTGCCAGTAGTACCAGGGGCTGGGAAGCTTTCTTT. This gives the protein CASSTRGWEAFF. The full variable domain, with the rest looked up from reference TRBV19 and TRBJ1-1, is DGGITQSPKYLFRKEGQNVTLSCEQNLNHDAMYWYRQDPGQGLRLIYYSQIVNDFQKGDIAEGYSVSREKKESFPLTVTSAQKNPTAFYLCASSTRGWEAFFGQGTRLTVV.

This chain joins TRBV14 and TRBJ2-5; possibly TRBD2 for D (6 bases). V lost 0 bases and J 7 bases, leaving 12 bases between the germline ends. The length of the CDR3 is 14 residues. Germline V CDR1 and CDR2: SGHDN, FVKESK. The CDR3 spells CASSQDAGFGTQYF. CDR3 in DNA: TGTGCCAGCAGCCAAGACGCGGGGTTCGGGACCCAGTACTTC.

The CDR3 spells CASSLDAGNLADTQYF. The CDR3 nucleotides are TGTGCCAGCAGCCTGGACGCGGGAAACTTGGCAGATACGCAGTATTTT. This chain uses TRBV5-4 with TRBJ2-3, with D perhaps TRBD2 (6 bases). This CDR3 is built from 16 residues. Trimming left V 4 bases short and J 4 bases short, with 19 bases between. CDR1 and CDR2 from the germline V gene are SGHNT and YYREEE (reference sequence).

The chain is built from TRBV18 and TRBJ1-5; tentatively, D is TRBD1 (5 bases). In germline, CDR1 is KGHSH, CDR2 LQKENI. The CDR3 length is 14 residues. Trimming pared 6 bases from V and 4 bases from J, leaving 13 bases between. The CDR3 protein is CASSPGRENQPQHF. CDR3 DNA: TGTGCCAGCTCCCCCGGCAGGGAGAATCAGCCCCAGCATTTT.